Each of the 15 T cell receptor beta chains below was sequenced from the same sample in a study of early T cells in non-severe SARS-CoV-2 infection. TCRdb analysed the 5' RACE reads with MiXCR anew, one entry per CDR3 protein. The repertoire has roughly 51,000 distinct CDR3 sequences, roughly 6.2% of them found once; the top ten carry 3% to 4.5%. What was sequenced was whole blood. All receptors come from an adult who was a healthcare worker with PCR-confirmed SARS-CoV-2 infection or an uninfected control (not recorded which).

This rearrangement joins TRBV5-1 to TRBJ2-5, with D perhaps TRBD2 (6 bases). The CDR3 covers 13 residues. Trimming took off 0 bases at V and 4 bases at J, with 7 bases between the two ends. Germline V gene sequence: CDR1 SGHRS, CDR2 YFSETQ. The CDR3 region has the DNA TGCGCCAGCAGCTTGGGCGGGGCAGAGACCCAGTACTTC. Protein product: CASSLGGAETQYF.

This clonotype has just a few counts. The CDR3: CASSQDWSGASTDTQYF. In DNA, the CDR3 is TGTGCCAGCAGCCAAGATTGGAGCGGCGCTAGCACAGATACGCAGTATTTT. This chain joins TRBV14 and TRBJ2-3; D is possibly TRBD2 (5 bases). The CDR3 has 17 amino acids. Germline CDR1 SGHDN, CDR2 FVKESK. V was trimmed by 0 bases and J by 0 bases, leaving 13 bases between them. Full variable domain (missing parts from reference TRBV14 and TRBJ2-3): EAGVTQFPSHSVIEKGQTVTLRCDPISGHDNLYWYRRVMGKEIKFLLHFVKESKQDESGMPNNRFLAERTGGTYSTLKVQPAELEDSGVYFCASSQDWSGASTDTQYFGPGTRLTVL.

This clonotype appeared many times. The V and J genes are TRBV5-1 and TRBJ2-7, with D uncertain. Looked up from germline, CDR1 is SGHRS and CDR2 is YFSETQ. The CDR3 loop spans 9 amino acids. V lost 7 bases and J 8 bases, leaving 7 bases between the germline ends. The CDR3 sequence: CASPSKQYF. The CDR3 bases are TGCGCCAGCCCCTCTAAGCAGTACTTC.

This clonotype was seen only a few times. V is TRBV7-2 and J is TRBJ2-2; 7 bases are a match to TRBD2. The V gene's germline CDR1 is SGHTA and CDR2 FQGNSA. The ends lost 4 bases at V and 6 bases at J; junction bases unmatched: 11. CDR3 length: 16 amino acids. CDR3 nucleotide sequence: TGTGCCAGCAGCTCCGGGACTACCACCAACCCCGGGGAGCTGTTTTTT. Its translation: CASSSGTTTNPGELFF.

This clonotype was counted ten times or more. The chain has TRBV11-3 and TRBJ2-5; 10 nucleotides agree with TRBD2. The V segment lost 2 bases and the J segment 5 bases; nucleotides outside the gene matches: 8. The CDR3 is 16 amino acids. In germline, CDR1 is SGHNT, CDR2 YENEEA. CDR3 in DNA: TGTGCCAGCAGCTTATATGGAGCGGGGGGGTACGAGACCCAGTACTTC. Translation gives CASSLYGAGGYETQYF.

This clonotype was observed many times. V and J are TRBV11-3 and TRBJ2-5, with D possibly being TRBD1 (6 bases). The V gene's germline CDR1 is SGHNT and CDR2 YENEEA. The length of the CDR3 is 13 residues. Trimming took off 5 bases at V and 5 bases at J, with 12 bases between the two ends. The CDR3 region has the DNA TGTGCCAGCAGCCCCCGACAGGTTGAGACCCAGTACTTC. Its protein product is CASSPRQVETQYF.

This clonotype was seen repeatedly, ten times or more. This chain connects TRBV12-3 or TRBV12-4 to TRBJ2-5; no firm D call. CDR3 size: 16 residues. The ends were cut back, 6 bases at V and 2 bases at J, with 19 bases in the middle. The CDR3 DNA reads TGTGCCAGCAGCCCTCAAAGTGGAAGACCTCAAGAGACCCAGTACTTC. It translates to CASSPQSGRPQETQYF.

This clonotype has more than one count but fewer than ten. The chain recombines TRBV7-9 with TRBJ1-2; D uncertain. Germline values: CDR1 SEHNR, CDR2 FQNEAQ (reference sequence). The CDR3 loop spans 12 amino acids. Trimming removed 1 base at V and 4 bases at J, with 4 bases between. The CDR3: CASSLEGYGYTF. The CDR3, as DNA: TGTGCCAGCAGCTTAGAGGGCTATGGCTACACCTTC.

This clonotype was picked up many times. V gene TRBV11-3 combines with J gene TRBJ2-1; D possibly corresponds to TRBD2 (6 bases). Between the trimmed V and J ends, which lost 4 bases and 7 bases, there was a span of 17 bases. The germline gives CDR1 SGHNT, CDR2 YENEEA. The CDR3 runs to 15 residues. Here the CDR3 reads CASSWRGSSLNEQFF. The CDR3 nucleotides read TGTGCCAGCAGCTGGCGGGGAAGCTCACTAAATGAGCAGTTCTTC.

Ten or more counts support this clonotype. V is TRBV10-3 and J is TRBJ1-6; the D is unclear. V lost 3 bases and J lost 11, with 14 bases in between. Looked up from germline, CDR1 is ENHRY and CDR2 is SYGVKD. The CDR3 runs to 14 residues. This CDR3 is CAISDPGIATPLHF. The DNA of the CDR3 is TGTGCCATCAGTGACCCCGGTATAGCGACACCCCTCCACTTT.

This clonotype was counted at least ten times. The gene calls are TRBV20-1 and TRBJ2-5, with unresolved D. The CDR3 extends over 15 amino acids. The V gene's germline CDR1 is DFQATT and CDR2 SNEGSKA (reference sequence). Trimming pared 0 bases from V and 0 bases from J, leaving 11 bases between. The CDR3 here is CSARDGRLYQETQYF. The CDR3 DNA reads TGCAGTGCTAGAGATGGCCGGTTGTACCAAGAGACCCAGTACTTC.

Ten or more counts support this clonotype. DNA for the CDR3: TGTGCCAGCAGCCTACCCCCATGGGGGAGGACAGATACGCAGTATTTT. Translated: CASSLPPWGRTDTQYF. The chain carries TRBV6-6 and TRBJ2-3; D possibly corresponds to TRBD2 (6 bases). CDR1 is MNHNY, CDR2 SVGAGI, per germline (reference sequence). V lost 6 bases, J lost 3 bases, and 19 bases lay in between. The CDR3 length is 16 residues.

The genes are TRBV2 and TRBJ2-7; D could derive from TRBD1 or TRBD2 (5 bases each). Trimming shortened V by 6 bases and J by 5 bases, and 26 bases separated the two germline ends. Germline CDR1 SNHLY, CDR2 FYNNEI. The CDR3 spans 17 residues. The CDR3 loop reads CASRGDPHGVFQDEQYF. The CDR3 DNA reads TGTGCCAGCAGGGGGGACCCTCATGGGGTTTTTCAAGACGAGCAGTACTTC. The full variable domain, its missing parts supplied by reference TRBV2 and TRBJ2-7, is EPEVTQTPSHQVTQMGQEVILRCVPISNHLYFYWYRQILGQKVEFLVSFYNNEISEKSEIFDDQFSVERPDGSNFTLKIRSTKLEDSAMYFCASRGDPHGVFQDEQYFGPGTRLTVT.

CDR3 sequence reads: CASSSEDNSPLHF. The CDR3 bases are TGTGCCAGCAGCTCAGAAGATAATTCACCCCTCCACTTT. The chain has TRBV3-1 and TRBJ1-6; D not resolved. V gave up 5 bases and J gave up 5 bases, with 7 bases separating them. The germline CDR1 and CDR2 sequences are LGHDT and YNNKEL (reference sequence). This CDR3 spans 13 amino acids. Using reference TRBV3-1 and TRBJ1-6 for the parts outside the CDR3, the full variable domain is DTAVSQTPKYLVTQMGNDKSIKCEQNLGHDTMYWYKQDSKKFLKIMFSYNNKELIINETVPNRFSPKSPDKAHLNLHINSLELGDSAVYFCASSSEDNSPLHFGNGTRLTVT.

This clonotype was recorded at least ten times. The chain is built from TRBV6-2 or TRBV6-3 and TRBJ1-5, with TRBD1 matching over 7 bases. Germline trimming cut 9 bases from V and 0 bases from J; bases unmatched to any gene: 8. Germline loops: CDR1 MNHEY, CDR2 SVGEGT. CDR3 length: 15 residues. The CDR3 coding sequence is TGTGCCAGAATGGGACAGCAGGATAGCAATCAGCCCCAGCATTTT. This translates into CARMGQQDSNQPQHF.